This TCR beta chain stems from a study of somatic mutations in cytotoxic T cells in rheumatoid arthritis. Libraries were prepared by immunoSEQ multiplex PCR; TCRdb keeps only in-frame clonotypes and omits some of them. Among approximately 25,000 clones listed, roughly 69% were seen once. V gave up 3 bases and J gave up 0 bases, with 12 bases separating them. CDR1 is SGHVS, CDR2 FQNEAQ, per germline. The CDR3 length is 15 residues. Positive magnetic bead selection isolated CD4+ and CD8+ cells, and flow cytometry checked purity. The sequence derives from a woman aged 18-29 years in good health. The chain uses TRBV7-8 and TRBJ2-7; unclear D gene. Sequencing input: CD8+ T cells sorted from blood. CDR3 bases: TGTGCCAGCAGCTTGGGTCAATCCCCCTCCTACGAGCAGTACTTC. Translating it yields CASSLGQSPSYEQYF.